This T cell receptor (beta chain) was profiled in a study of siplizumab effects on memory and regulatory T cells. Study-level findings and limits: A naive or memory phenotype could not be assigned to roughly 80-97% of the proliferating CD4+ or CD8+ clones. Naive T cells apparently outstripped memory cells in diversity and seemed major alloresponse contributors.

Assays examined 75,000 to 100,000 TCR templates per sample. The method was immunoSEQ multiplex PCR; TCRdb's version includes in-frame clones alone and lacks a portion of them. Among about 110,000 clones listed, 90% to 95% were seen once. V was cut by 3 bases and J by 2 bases, with 10 bases left in between. This CDR3 spans 15 amino acids. Germline V gives CDR1 KGHSH, CDR2 LQKENI. About this clone: The antigen is unknown.

V usage is TRBV18 and J usage is TRBJ1-4; perhaps TRBD1 as D (6 bases). The clonotype originates from a human donor in good health. The source material was CD4+ T cells sorted from blood. This CDR3 is CASSPRTVTNEKLFF. The CDR3 DNA follows: TGTGCCAGCTCACCTCGGACAGTTACTAATGAAAAACTGTTTTTT.